The clone carrying this TCR beta chain appeared many times. Its specificity is not known. CDR1 is SGHTA and CDR2 is FQGNSA in the germline V gene. Trimming shortened V by 1 base and J by 6 bases, and 13 bases separated the two germline ends. This CDR3 region has 16 residues. MiXCR, run by TCRdb on the 5' RACE reads, gives a single entry per CDR3 protein. The table shows about 160,000 distinct CDR3 sequences, with under 4.5% occurring only once. Each donor was a healthy Caucasian. This specimen belongs to a study of identical twins. Whole-study results and caveats: Potential partial confounding of zero-insertion analyses by invariant MAIT and iNKT cells was noted.

The chain couples TRBV7-2 to TRBJ1-6; no firm D call. Input material: memory T cells sorted from blood. The TCR sequence derives from a man aged 18-30 years in good health. CDR3 sequence (DNA): TGTGCCAGCAGCTTAGAAGGTCGGCAGTTTAATTCACCCCTCCACTTT. Protein: CASSLEGRQFNSPLHF.